These T cell receptor beta chains were read from a single sample in a study of radiotherapy plus CTLA-4 blockade in lung cancer. Repertoires were generated with immunoSEQ multiplex PCR, while TCRdb's copy carries only in-frame clones and drops some. The table lists over 40,000 clones, roughly 80% of them singletons. The sequencing here drew on peripheral blood, taken from a patient treated with radiotherapy plus ipilimumab. Receptor source: a human donor with non-small cell lung cancer who had stable disease on radiotherapy plus ipilimumab. Both conserved end residues are part of each CDR3. D genes are given only for firm matches. Size is stated for part of the rows, as once, few or many counts, or as a class when the clone is expanded.

TRBV2,TRBJ1-5,16,.,.,TGTGCCAGCAGTGAGGACAGTTTAAGGAGCAATCAGCCCCAGCATTTT,CASSEDSLRSNQPQHF
TRBV27,TRBJ1-2,15,.,.,TGTGCCAGCAGTTTCCGACCGGGGGGGATTTTAGGCTACACCTTC,CASSFRPGGILGYTF
TRBV5-1,TRBJ1-2,14,.,.,TGCGCCAGCAGCCCAGTCGACAGTGCCCCAGGCTACACCTTC,CASSPVDSAPGYTF
TRBV7-2,TRBJ2-7,13,TRBD1,.,TGTGCCAGCAGGCCAGGGGGTAACTACGAGCAGTACTTC,CASRPGGNYEQYF
TRBV11-2,TRBJ2-2,18,TRBD1,.,TGTGCCAGCAGCACACAGAAAACCGGGACAGGACGCACCGGGGAGCTGTTTTTT,CASSTQKTGTGRTGELFF
TRBV2,TRBJ2-1,16,TRBD2,once,TGTGCCAGCAGCTGGAGTTCACTAGCGGGCTACAATGAGCAGTTCTTC,CASSWSSLAGYNEQFF
TRBV15,TRBJ2-5,14,.,.,TGTGCCACCAGCAGCCTATCGGTTGCGAAGACCCAGTACTTC,CATSSLSVAKTQYF
TRBV28,TRBJ2-3,15,TRBD1,.,TGTGCCAGCAGTTCTACAGGGGGCGAGTCGGATACGCAGTATTTT,CASSSTGGESDTQYF
TRBV2,TRBJ2-1,15,.,.,TGTGCCAGCAGTGATCAGGGGAGTTCCTACAATGAGCAGTTCTTC,CASSDQGSSYNEQFF
TRBV14,TRBJ1-5,13,.,.,TGTGCCAGCGGACGGGGGGGGAATCAGCCCCAGCATTTT,CASGRGGNQPQHF
TRBV28,TRBJ1-1,14,TRBD1,.,TGTGCCAGCAGGTCAGGACAGGGGGACACTGAAGCTTTCTTT,CASRSGQGDTEAFF
TRBV28,TRBJ1-5,14,.,.,TGTGCCAGCAGTTTATCAGGGATCAATCAGCCCCAGCATTTT,CASSLSGINQPQHF
TRBV2,TRBJ1-2,13,.,.,TGTGCCAGCAGGGGGGGGGCGGTCTATGGCTACACCTTC,CASRGGAVYGYTF
TRBV7-3,TRBJ1-5,13,.,once,TGTGCCAGCAGTAGTGACAGCCATCAGCCCCAGCATTTT,CASSSDSHQPQHF
TRBV4-3,TRBJ2-5,17,TRBD2,.,TGCGCCAGCAGCCAAGGCGGCGCATTAGCGGGAGTGGAGACCCAGTACTTC,CASSQGGALAGVETQYF
TRBV28,TRBJ1-5,15,TRBD1,.,TGTGCCAGCAGTCCGGGACAGGGGAACAATCAGCCCCAGCATTTT,CASSPGQGNNQPQHF
TRBV5-1,TRBJ2-2,16,TRBD1,.,TGCGCCAGCAGCTTGGGCAGGACAGGGTACACCGGGGAGCTGTTTTTT,CASSLGRTGYTGELFF
TRBV19,TRBJ2-1,14,TRBD1,.,TGTGCCAGTGGGGGGGGGACAGGGGCCAATGAGCAGTTCTTC,CASGGGTGANEQFF
TRBV5-1,TRBJ2-5,14,.,.,TGCGCCAGCAGCCCGGGAAACTTCCAAGAGACCCAGTACTTC,CASSPGNFQETQYF
TRBV4-1,TRBJ1-1,15,TRBD1,.,TGCGCCAGCAGCCAAGTCTCAGGGGGCCTCACTGAAGCTTTCTTT,CASSQVSGGLTEAFF
TRBV10-1,TRBJ2-7,14,.,.,TGCGCCAGCAGCGTGTCGAGGTTCTCCTACGAGCAGTACTTC,CASSVSRFSYEQYF
TRBV19,TRBJ2-7,11,.,.,TGTGCCAGTAGGCAGGGGTACGAGCAGTACTTC,CASRQGYEQYF